This T cell receptor beta chain originates from a study of cytomegalovirus exposure and HLA in healthy donors. As for this clone: Antigen unknown.

The study ran its PCR with 60 Vbeta and 13 Jbeta primers. Here immunoSEQ multiplex PCR was the method, and the copy in TCRdb shows in-frame clones only, minus some. The sample contains some 200,000 clones, around 75% of which appear only once. Whole-study findings and limits: Listed as cytomegalovirus-associated were 150 or so TCR beta chains.

Material for sequencing was PBMCs. This TCR was sampled from a woman between 25 and 40 years old in good health and CMV-seronegative.

The CDR3 DNA reads as TGCGCCAGCAGCTCAGCTGGGACAGGGGTAAGAGTCGGTGAGCAGTTCTTC. This gives the protein CASSSAGTGVRVGEQFF. The rearrangement links TRBV5-1 to TRBJ2-1; TRBD1 agrees at 10 bases. Per germline, CDR1 SGHRS and CDR2 YFSETQ. With V trimmed by 3 bases and J by 9 bases, 15 bases remained unmatched. The CDR3 is made up of 17 amino acids. Full variable domain (rest looked up from reference TRBV5-1 and TRBJ2-1): KAGVTQTPRYLIKTRGQQVTLSCSPISGHRSVSWYQQTPGQGLQFLFEYFSETQRNKGNFPGRFSGRQFSNSRSEMNVSTLELGDSALYLCASSSAGTGVRVGEQFFGPGTRLTVL.